The rows below give T cell receptor beta chains drawn from one sample of a study of patients and donors after allogeneic stem cell transplantation. Each CDR3 protein is one row after TCRdb ran MiXCR on the RT-PCR reads. This sample yields around 200,000 distinct CDR3 sequences, of which 38% are seen a single time; roughly 11% belongs to the top ten. The sample was blood, either unsorted or a sorted T cell fraction (not recorded which). The origin of the receptors is a human donor who was either an allogeneic HSCT recipient or a stem cell or donor lymphocyte infusion donor (not recorded which). It is not recorded whose cells these are; they may come from a transplant donor. Both conserved end residues are part of each CDR3. The order of the fields is CDR3 length, V gene, D gene, clone size, J gene, CDR3 protein, CDR3 DNA. A D gene is named only where the DNA matches it firmly. Only part of the rows carry a size: once, few, many, or a class if the clone is expanded.

12	TRBV25-1	TRBD1	NA	TRBJ2-7	CASSEAGGEQYF	TGTGCCAGCAGTGAAGCAGGGGGCGAGCAGTACTTC
14	TRBV27	NA	few	TRBJ1-2	CASRSGQNTGGYTF	TGTGCCAGCAGGTCCGGACAGAACACGGGCGGCTACACCTTC
18	TRBV7-2	NA	NA	TRBJ1-5	CASSLAPFYRVRNQPQHF	TGTGCCAGCAGCTTAGCGCCATTCTACAGGGTGAGAAATCAGCCCCAGCATTTT
18	TRBV7-2	NA	NA	TRBJ2-1	CASSLGSRHISSYNEQFF	TGTGCCAGCAGCTTAGGTAGTAGGCACATTAGCTCCTACAATGAGCAGTTCTTC
12	TRBV12-3/TRBV12-4	NA	NA	TRBJ1-2	CASSLALAGYTF	TGTGCCAGCAGTTTAGCCCTGGCTGGCTACACCTTC
15	TRBV5-1	NA	few	TRBJ1-1	CASSVDRDLNTEAFF	TGCGCCAGCAGCGTTGACAGAGATCTGAACACTGAAGCTTTCTTT
16	TRBV6-2/TRBV6-3	TRBD1	NA	TRBJ2-3	CASSLNRGYGTDTQYF	TGTGCCAGCAGTTTGAACAGGGGATACGGCACAGATACGCAGTATTTT
14	TRBV29-1	TRBD1	NA	TRBJ2-7	CSVEDRDRSYEQYF	TGCAGCGTTGAAGATCGGGACAGAAGTTACGAGCAGTACTTC
13	TRBV30	NA	few	TRBJ1-1	CACPRGGNTEAFF	TGTGCCTGTCCTCGTGGGGGGAACACTGAAGCTTTCTTT
16	TRBV12-3/TRBV12-4	TRBD1	NA	TRBJ1-2	CASSLAGSGQGYGYTF	TGTGCCAGCAGTTTAGCGGGCTCGGGACAGGGCTATGGCTACACCTTC
14	TRBV6-4	TRBD2	NA	TRBJ2-1	CASHAGGPDNEQFF	TGTGCCAGCCATGCGGGGGGGCCGGACAATGAGCAGTTCTTC
15	TRBV12-3/TRBV12-4	NA	few	TRBJ1-2	CASSPDETEIYGYTF	TGTGCCAGCAGTCCTGATGAGACAGAAATCTATGGCTACACCTTC
15	TRBV12-3/TRBV12-4	NA	few	TRBJ1-5	CASSDSRRGNQPQHF	TGTGCCAGCAGCGACTCCCGGAGGGGCAATCAGCCCCAGCATTTT
14	TRBV12-3/TRBV12-4	NA	NA	TRBJ2-7	CASSLTGFSYEQYF	TGTGCCAGCAGTTTAACAGGATTCTCCTACGAGCAGTACTTC
11	TRBV20-1	NA	many	TRBJ2-7	CSARIRYEQYF	TGCAGTGCTAGAATCCGCTACGAGCAGTACTTC
16	TRBV4-3	TRBD2	once	TRBJ2-3	CASSQVLAGGPDTQYF	TGCGCCAGCAGCCAAGTACTAGCGGGGGGACCAGATACGCAGTATTTT
14	TRBV20-1	NA	once	TRBJ2-2	CSARAQGNTGELFF	TGCAGTGCTAGAGCTCAGGGTAACACCGGGGAGCTGTTTTTT
12	TRBV27	NA	NA	TRBJ2-2	CASTSVGGELFF	TGTGCCAGCACCTCGGTGGGCGGGGAGCTGTTTTTT
15	TRBV29-1	TRBD1	NA	TRBJ2-3	CSVMGQGNPTDTQYF	TGCAGCGTGATGGGACAGGGGAATCCCACAGATACGCAGTATTTT
11	TRBV10-3	NA	few	TRBJ1-1	CAIGDRPGAFF	TGTGCCATCGGAGACAGGCCTGGGGCTTTCTTT
15	TRBV9	TRBD1	NA	TRBJ1-3	CASSGSGGSGNTIYF	TGTGCCAGCAGCGGATCAGGGGGCTCTGGAAACACCATATATTTT
13	TRBV12-3/TRBV12-4	TRBD1	few	TRBJ1-5	CASSPGTGWFQHF	TGTGCCAGCAGTCCCGGGACAGGTTGGTTCCAGCATTTT
14	TRBV18	NA	NA	TRBJ1-1	CASSSAAGGTEAFF	TGTGCCAGCTCATCCGCGGCCGGAGGGACTGAAGCTTTCTTT
14	TRBV29-1	NA	once	TRBJ2-3	CSSHGGALTDTQYF	TGCAGCAGCCATGGCGGGGCCCTCACAGATACGCAGTATTTT
15	TRBV6-1	NA	NA	TRBJ2-4	CASGRHNIAKNIQYF	TGTGCCAGCGGCAGGCACAACATAGCCAAAAACATTCAGTACTTC
13	TRBV7-8	NA	few	TRBJ1-2	CASSPIKGTGYTF	TGTGCCAGCAGCCCTATTAAGGGTACTGGCTACACCTTC
14	TRBV29-1	NA	NA	TRBJ1-1	CSVVLRVSRTEAFF	TGCAGCGTTGTGCTCAGGGTGAGTAGGACTGAAGCTTTCTTT